The present TCR beta chain was sequenced within a study of blood T cell repertoires in COVID-19. Trimming took off 10 bases at V and 0 bases at J, with 10 bases between the two ends. This CDR3 has 12 residues. TCRdb keeps only in-frame clones here, not all; method: immunoSEQ multiplex PCR. The sample records 55,000 to 80,000 clones, around 83% being singletons. Sequenced sample: peripheral blood. This clonotype originated in an older man with acute or convalescent COVID-19. The chain has TRBV5-3 and TRBJ1-2, with no clear D. TRBV5-3 is an open reading frame, and its role is uncertain. Here the CDR3 reads CAAGGTNYGYTF. CDR3 DNA: TGTGCCGCCGGCGGGACTAACTATGGCTACACCTTC.